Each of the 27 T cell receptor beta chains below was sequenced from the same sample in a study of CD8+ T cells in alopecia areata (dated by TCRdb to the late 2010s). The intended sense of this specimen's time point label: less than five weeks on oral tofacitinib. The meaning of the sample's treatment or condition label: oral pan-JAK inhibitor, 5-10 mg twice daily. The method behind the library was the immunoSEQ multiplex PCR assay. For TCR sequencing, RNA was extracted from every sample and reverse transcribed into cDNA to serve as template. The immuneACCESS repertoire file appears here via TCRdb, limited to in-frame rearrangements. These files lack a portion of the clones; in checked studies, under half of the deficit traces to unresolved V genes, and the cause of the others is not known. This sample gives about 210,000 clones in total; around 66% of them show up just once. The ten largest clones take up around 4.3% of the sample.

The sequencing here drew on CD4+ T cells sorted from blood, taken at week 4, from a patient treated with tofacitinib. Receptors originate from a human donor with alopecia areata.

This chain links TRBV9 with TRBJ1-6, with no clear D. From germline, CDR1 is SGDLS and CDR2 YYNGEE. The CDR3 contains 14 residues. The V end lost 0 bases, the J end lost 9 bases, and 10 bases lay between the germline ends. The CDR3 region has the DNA TGTGCCAGCAGCGTAGCTTTCCGGGCTTCACCCCTCCACTTT. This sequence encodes CASSVAFRASPLHF.

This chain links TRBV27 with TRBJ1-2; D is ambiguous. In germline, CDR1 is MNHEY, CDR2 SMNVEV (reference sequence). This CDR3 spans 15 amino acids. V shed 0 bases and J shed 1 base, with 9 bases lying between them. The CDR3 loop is CASSLSGTHNYGYTF. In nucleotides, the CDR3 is TGTGCCAGCAGTTTATCAGGAACCCATAACTATGGCTACACCTTC.

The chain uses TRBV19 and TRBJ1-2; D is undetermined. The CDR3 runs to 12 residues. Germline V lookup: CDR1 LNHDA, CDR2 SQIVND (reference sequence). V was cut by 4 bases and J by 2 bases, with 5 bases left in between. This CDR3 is CASSTRNYGYTF. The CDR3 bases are TGTGCCAGTAGTACACGGAACTATGGCTACACCTTC. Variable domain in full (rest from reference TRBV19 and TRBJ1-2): DGGITQSPKYLFRKEGQNVTLSCEQNLNHDAMYWYRQDPGQGLRLIYYSQIVNDFQKGDIAEGYSVSREKKESFPLTVTSAQKNPTAFYLCASSTRNYGYTFGSGTRLTVV.

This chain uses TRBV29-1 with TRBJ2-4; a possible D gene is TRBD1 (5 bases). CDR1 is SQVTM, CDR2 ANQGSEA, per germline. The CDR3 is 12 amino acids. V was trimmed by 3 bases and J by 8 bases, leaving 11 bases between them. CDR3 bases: TGCAGCGTTGACTGGGGCGCGGACATTCAGTACTTC. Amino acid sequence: CSVDWGADIQYF. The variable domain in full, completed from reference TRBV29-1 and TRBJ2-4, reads SAVISQKPSRDICQRGTSLTIQCQVDSQVTMMFWYRQQPGQSLTLIATANQGSEATYESGFVIDKFPISRPNLTFSTLTVSNMSPEDSSIYLCSVDWGADIQYFGAGTRLSVL.

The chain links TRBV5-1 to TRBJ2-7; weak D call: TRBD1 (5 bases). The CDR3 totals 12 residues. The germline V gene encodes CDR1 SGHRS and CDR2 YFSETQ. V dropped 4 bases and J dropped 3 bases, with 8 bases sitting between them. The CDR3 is CASSPDSYEQYF. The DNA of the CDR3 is TGCGCCAGCAGCCCAGACAGCTACGAGCAGTACTTC.

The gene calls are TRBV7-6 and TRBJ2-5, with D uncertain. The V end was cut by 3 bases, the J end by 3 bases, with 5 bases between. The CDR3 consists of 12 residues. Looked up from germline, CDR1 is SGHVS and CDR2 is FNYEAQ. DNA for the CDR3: TGTGCCAGCAGCTTCATAGAAGAGACCCAGTACTTC. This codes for CASSFIEETQYF.

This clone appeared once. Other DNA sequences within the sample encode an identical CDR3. CDR3: CSVEVGADTQYF. The CDR3 DNA follows: TGCAGCGTTGAGGTGGGGGCAGATACGCAGTATTTT. This chain uses TRBV29-1 with TRBJ2-3; tentatively, D is TRBD1 or TRBD2 (5 bases each). This CDR3 is built from 12 residues. Trimming removed 3 bases at V and 4 bases at J, with 8 bases between. CDR1 is SQVTM and CDR2 is ANQGSEA in the germline V gene.

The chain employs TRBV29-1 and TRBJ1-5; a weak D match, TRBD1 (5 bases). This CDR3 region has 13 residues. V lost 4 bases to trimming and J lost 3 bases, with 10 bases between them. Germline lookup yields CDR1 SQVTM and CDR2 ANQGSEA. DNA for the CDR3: TGCAGCGTTGGGGCGGGGACCAATCAGCCCCAGCATTTT. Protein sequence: CSVGAGTNQPQHF.

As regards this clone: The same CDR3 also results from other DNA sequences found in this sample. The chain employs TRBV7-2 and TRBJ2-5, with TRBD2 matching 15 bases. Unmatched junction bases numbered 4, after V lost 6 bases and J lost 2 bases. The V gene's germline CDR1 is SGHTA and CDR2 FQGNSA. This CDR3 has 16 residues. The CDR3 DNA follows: TGTGCCAGCAGTTCGGGACTAGCGGGGGGTCAAGAGACCCAGTACTTC. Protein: CASSSGLAGGQETQYF. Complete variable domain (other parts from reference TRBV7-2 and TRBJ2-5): GAGVSQSPSNKVTEKGKDVELRCDPISGHTALYWYRQSLGQGLEFLIYFQGNSAPDKSGLPSDRFSAERTGGSVSTLTIQRTQQEDSAVYLCASSSGLAGGQETQYFGPGTRLLVL.

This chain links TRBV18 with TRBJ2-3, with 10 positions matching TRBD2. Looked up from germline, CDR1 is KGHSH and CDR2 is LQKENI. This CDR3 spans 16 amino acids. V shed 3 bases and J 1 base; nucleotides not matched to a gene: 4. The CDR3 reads CASSPASGGGTDTQYF. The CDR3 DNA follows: TGTGCCAGCTCACCCGCCAGCGGGGGGGGCACAGATACGCAGTATTTT.

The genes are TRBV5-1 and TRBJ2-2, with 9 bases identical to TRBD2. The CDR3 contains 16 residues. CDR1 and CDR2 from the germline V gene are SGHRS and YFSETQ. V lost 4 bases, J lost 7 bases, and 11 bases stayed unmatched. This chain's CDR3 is CASSPLAGTGIGELFF. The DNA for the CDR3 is TGCGCCAGCAGCCCCCTAGCGGGGACCGGAATCGGGGAGCTGTTTTTT.

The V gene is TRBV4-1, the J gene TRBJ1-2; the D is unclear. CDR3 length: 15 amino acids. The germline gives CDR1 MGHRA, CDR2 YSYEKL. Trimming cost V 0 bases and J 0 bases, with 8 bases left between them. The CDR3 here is CASSQEPQANYGYTF. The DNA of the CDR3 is TGCGCCAGCAGCCAAGAACCCCAAGCTAACTATGGCTACACCTTC.

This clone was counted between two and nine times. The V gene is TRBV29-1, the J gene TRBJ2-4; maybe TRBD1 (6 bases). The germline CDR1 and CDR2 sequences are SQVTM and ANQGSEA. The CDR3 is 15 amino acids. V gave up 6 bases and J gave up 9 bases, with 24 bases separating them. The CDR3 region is CSVRRGGTRGGIQYF. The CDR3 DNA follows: TGCAGCGTCCGACGCGGTGGGACCCGAGGGGGCATTCAGTACTTC.

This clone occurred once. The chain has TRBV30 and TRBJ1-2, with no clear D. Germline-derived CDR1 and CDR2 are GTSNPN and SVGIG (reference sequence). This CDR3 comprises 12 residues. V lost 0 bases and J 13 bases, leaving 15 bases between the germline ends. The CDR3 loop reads CAWSVGVTGSTF. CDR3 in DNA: TGTGCCTGGAGTGTGGGAGTAACGGGTTCCACCTTC.

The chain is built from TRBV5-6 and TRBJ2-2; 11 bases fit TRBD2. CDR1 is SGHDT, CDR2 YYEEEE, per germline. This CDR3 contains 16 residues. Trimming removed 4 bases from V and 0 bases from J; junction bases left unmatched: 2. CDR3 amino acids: CASSPGLAANTGELFF. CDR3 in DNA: TGTGCCAGCAGCCCGGGACTAGCGGCGAACACCGGGGAGCTGTTTTTT.

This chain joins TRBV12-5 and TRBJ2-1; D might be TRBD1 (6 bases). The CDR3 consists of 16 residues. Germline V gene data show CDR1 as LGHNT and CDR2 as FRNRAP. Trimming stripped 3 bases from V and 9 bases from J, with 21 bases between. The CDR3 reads CASGFLRATGLGEQFF. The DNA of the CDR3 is TGTGCTAGTGGTTTTTTACGGGCTACAGGGTTGGGTGAGCAGTTCTTC. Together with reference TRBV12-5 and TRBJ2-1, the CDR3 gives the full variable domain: DARVTQTPRHKVTEMGQEVTMRCQPILGHNTVFWYRQTMMQGLELLAYFRNRAPLDDSGMPKDRFSAEMPDATLATLKIQPSEPRDSAVYFCASGFLRATGLGEQFFGPGTRLTVL.

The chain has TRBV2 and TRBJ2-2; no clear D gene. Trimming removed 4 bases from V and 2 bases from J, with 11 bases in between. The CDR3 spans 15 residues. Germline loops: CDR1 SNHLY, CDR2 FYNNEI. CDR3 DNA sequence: TGTGCCAGCAGTGGGAATTACATTAACACCGGGGAGCTGTTTTTT. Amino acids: CASSGNYINTGELFF.

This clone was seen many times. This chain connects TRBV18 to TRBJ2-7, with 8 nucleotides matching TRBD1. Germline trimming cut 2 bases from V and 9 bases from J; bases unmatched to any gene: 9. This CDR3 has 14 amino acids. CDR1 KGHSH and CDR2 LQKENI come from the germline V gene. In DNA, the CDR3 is TGTGCCAGCTCACCAGGGACAGGTTACAGAGGGCAGTACTTC. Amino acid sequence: CASSPGTGYRGQYF. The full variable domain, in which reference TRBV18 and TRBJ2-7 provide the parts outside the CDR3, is NAGVMQNPRHLVRRRGQEARLRCSPMKGHSHVYWYRQLPEEGLKFMVYLQKENIIDESGMPKERFSAEFPKEGPSILRIQQVVRGDSAAYFCASSPGTGYRGQYFGPGTRLTVT.

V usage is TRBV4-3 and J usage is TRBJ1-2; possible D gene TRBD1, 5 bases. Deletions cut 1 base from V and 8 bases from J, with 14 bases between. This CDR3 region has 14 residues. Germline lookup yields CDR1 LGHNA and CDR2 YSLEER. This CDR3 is CASSQVGGAEGYTF. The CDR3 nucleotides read TGCGCCAGCAGCCAAGTCGGAGGGGCAGAGGGCTACACCTTC.

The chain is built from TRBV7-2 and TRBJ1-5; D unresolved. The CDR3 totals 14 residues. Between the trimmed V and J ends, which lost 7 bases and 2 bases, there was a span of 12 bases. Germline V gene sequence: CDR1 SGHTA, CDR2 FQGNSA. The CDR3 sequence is CASTPTGGNQPQHF. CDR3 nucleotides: TGTGCCAGCACCCCGACCGGGGGCAATCAGCCCCAGCATTTT.

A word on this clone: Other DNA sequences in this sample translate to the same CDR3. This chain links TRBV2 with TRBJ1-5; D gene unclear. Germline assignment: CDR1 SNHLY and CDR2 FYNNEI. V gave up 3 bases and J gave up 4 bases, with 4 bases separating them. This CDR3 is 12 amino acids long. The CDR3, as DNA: TGTGCCAGCAGTGACAGTAATCAGCCCCAGCATTTT. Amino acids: CASSDSNQPQHF.

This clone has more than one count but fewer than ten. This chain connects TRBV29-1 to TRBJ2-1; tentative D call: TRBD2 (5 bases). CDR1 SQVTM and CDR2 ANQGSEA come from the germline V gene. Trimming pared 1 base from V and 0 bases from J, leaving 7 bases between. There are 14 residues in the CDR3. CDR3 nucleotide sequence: TGCAGCGTTGAAGGAGGGATCTCCTACAATGAGCAGTTCTTC. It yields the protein CSVEGGISYNEQFF.

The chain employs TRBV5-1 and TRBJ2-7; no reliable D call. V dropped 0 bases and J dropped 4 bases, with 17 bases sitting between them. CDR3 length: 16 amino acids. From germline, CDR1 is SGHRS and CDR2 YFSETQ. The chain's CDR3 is CASSLDSPQLAYEQYF. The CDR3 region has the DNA TGCGCCAGCAGCTTGGACAGCCCACAGTTGGCTTACGAGCAGTACTTC. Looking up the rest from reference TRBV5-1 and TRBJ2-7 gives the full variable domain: KAGVTQTPRYLIKTRGQQVTLSCSPISGHRSVSWYQQTPGQGLQFLFEYFSETQRNKGNFPGRFSGRQFSNSRSEMNVSTLELGDSALYLCASSLDSPQLAYEQYFGPGTRLTVT.

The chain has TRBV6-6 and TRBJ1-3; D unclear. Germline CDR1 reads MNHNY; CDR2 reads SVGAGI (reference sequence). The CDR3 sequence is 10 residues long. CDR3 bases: TGTGCGGCCCTCTGGACGACCATATATTTT. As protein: CAALWTTIYF.

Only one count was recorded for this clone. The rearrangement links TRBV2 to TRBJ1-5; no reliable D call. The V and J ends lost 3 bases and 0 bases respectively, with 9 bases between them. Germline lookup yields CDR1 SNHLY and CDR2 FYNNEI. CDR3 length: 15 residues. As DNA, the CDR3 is TGTGCCAGCAGTGAGGCATTTACTAGCAATCAGCCCCAGCATTTT. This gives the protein CASSEAFTSNQPQHF.

In nucleotides, the CDR3 is TGTGCCAGCAGCCCCAAGGGGCCTACTGAGCAGTTCTTC. This encodes CASSPKGPTEQFF. This chain links TRBV7-3 with TRBJ2-1, with a possible D match to TRBD1 (5 bases). Germline-derived CDR1 and CDR2 are SGHTA and FQGTGA. Between the trimmed V and J ends, which lost 5 bases and 9 bases, there was a span of 14 bases. This CDR3 has 13 amino acids.

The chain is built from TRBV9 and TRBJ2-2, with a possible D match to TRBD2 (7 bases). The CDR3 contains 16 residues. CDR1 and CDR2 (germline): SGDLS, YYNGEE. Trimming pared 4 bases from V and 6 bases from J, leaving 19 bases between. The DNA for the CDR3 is TGTGCCAGCAGCCCCCACGTGAGGGGGGGCCCCGGGGAGCTGTTTTTT. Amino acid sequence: CASSPHVRGGPGELFF.